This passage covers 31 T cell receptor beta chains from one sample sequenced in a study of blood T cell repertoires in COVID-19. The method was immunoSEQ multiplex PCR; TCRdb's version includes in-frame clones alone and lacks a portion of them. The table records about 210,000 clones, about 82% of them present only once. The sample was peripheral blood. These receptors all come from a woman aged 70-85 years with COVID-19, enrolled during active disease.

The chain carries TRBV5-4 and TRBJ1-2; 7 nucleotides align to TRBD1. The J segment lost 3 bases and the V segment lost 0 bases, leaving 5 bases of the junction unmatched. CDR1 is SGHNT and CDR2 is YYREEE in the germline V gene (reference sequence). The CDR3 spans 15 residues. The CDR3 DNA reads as TGTGCCAGCAGCTTGGATTTGACAGGGTACTATGGCTACACCTTC. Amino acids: CASSLDLTGYYGYTF.

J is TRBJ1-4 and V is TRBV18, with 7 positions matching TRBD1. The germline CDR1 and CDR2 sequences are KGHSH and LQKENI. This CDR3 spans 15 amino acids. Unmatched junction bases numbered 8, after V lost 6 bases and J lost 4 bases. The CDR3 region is CASSYRGENNEKLFF. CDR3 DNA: TGTGCCAGCTCTTACAGGGGAGAGAATAATGAAAAACTGTTTTTT.

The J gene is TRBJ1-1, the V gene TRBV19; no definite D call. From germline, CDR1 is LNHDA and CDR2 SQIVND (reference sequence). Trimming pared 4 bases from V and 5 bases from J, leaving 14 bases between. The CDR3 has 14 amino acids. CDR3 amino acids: CASSTPDGGTEAFF. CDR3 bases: TGTGCCAGTAGTACCCCGGACGGAGGGACTGAAGCTTTCTTT.

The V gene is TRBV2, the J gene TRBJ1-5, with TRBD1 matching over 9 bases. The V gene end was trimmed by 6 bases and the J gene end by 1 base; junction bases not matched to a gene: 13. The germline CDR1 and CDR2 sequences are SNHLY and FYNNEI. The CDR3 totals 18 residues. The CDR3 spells CASRAGTGRGESNQPQHF. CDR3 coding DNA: TGTGCCAGCAGGGCCGGGACAGGGAGAGGTGAAAGCAATCAGCCCCAGCATTTT.

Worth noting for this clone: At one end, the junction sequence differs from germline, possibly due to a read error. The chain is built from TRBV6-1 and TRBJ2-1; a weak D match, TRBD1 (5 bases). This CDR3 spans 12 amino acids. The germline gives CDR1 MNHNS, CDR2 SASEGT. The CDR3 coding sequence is TGTGCCAGCAGAGAAGACAGCAATGAGCAGTTCTTC. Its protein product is CASREDSNEQFF.

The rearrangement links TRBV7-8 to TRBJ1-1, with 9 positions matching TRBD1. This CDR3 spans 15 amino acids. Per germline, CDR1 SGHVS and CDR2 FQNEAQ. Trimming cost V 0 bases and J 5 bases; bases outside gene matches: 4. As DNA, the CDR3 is TGTGCCAGCAGCTTAGCCTTGACAGGGGGTACTGAAGCTTTCTTT. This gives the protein CASSLALTGGTEAFF.

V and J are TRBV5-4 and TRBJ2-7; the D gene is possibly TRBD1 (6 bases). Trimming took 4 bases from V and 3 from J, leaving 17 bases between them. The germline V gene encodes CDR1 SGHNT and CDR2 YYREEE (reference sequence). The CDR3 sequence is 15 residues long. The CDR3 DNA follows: TGTGCCAGCAGCAAAGGACAGTCTGACGGCTACGAGCAGTACTTC. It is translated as CASSKGQSDGYEQYF.

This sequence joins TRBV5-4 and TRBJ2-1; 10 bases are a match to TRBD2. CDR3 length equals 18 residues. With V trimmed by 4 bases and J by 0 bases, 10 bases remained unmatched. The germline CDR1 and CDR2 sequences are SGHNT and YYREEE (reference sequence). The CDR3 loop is CASSTRTSGVSSYNEQFF. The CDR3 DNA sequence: TGTGCCAGCAGCACTAGGACTAGCGGTGTTAGCTCCTACAATGAGCAGTTCTTC.

Written as DNA, the CDR3 is TGTGCCACCAGCAGGAGACTAGCCTACAATGAGCAGTTCTTC. Its protein is CATSRRLAYNEQFF. The chain joins TRBV15 to TRBJ2-1; D is possibly TRBD2 (6 bases). V was clipped by 3 bases and J by 2 bases, with 8 bases between them. The CDR3 length is 14 residues. Germline V CDR1 and CDR2: LNHNV, YYDKDF (reference sequence).

CDR3 protein: CASSRDRGTAFF. For the CDR3, the DNA is TGTGCCAGCAGCCGGGACAGGGGAACAGCTTTCTTT. V gene TRBV12-3 or TRBV12-4 combines with J gene TRBJ1-1, with 10 bases lining up with TRBD1. V gave up 6 bases and J gave up 10 bases; unmatched junction bases: 5. The CDR3 spans 12 residues.

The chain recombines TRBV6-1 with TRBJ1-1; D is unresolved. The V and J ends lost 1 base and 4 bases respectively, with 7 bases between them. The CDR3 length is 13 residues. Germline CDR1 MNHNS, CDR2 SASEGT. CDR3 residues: CASSEVSPTEAFF. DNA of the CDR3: TGTGCCAGCAGTGAAGTGAGTCCCACTGAAGCTTTCTTT.

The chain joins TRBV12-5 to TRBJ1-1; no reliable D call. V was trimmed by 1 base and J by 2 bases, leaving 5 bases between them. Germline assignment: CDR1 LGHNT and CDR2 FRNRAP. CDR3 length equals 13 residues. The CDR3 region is CASGLELNTEAFF. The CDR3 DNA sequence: TGTGCTAGTGGTTTGGAATTAAACACTGAAGCTTTCTTT.

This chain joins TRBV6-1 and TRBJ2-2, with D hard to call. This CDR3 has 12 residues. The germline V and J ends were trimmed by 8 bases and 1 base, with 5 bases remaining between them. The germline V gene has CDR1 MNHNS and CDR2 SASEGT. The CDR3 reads CASSRNTGELFF. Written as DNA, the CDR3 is TGTGCCAGCTCCCGGAACACCGGGGAGCTGTTTTTT.

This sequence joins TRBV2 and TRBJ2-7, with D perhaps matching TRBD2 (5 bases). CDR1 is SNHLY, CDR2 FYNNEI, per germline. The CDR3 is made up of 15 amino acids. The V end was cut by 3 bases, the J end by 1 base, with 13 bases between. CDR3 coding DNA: TGTGCCAGCAGTGAGACGAGCGGCCCTTCCTACGAGCAGTACTTC. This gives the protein CASSETSGPSYEQYF.

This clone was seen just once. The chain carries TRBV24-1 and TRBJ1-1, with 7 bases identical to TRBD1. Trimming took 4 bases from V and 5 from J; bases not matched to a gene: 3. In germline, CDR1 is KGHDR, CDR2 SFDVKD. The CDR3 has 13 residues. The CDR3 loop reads CATSDPGGTEAFF. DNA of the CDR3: TGTGCCACCAGTGACCCAGGGGGGACTGAAGCTTTCTTT.

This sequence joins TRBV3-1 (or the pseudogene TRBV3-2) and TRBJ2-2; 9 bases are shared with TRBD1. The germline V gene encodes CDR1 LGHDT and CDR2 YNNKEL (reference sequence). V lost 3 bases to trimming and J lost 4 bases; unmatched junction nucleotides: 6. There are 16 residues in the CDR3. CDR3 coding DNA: TGTGCCAGCAGCCAGAACACAGGGGGCAGCACCGGGGAGCTGTTTTTT. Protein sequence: CASSQNTGGSTGELFF.

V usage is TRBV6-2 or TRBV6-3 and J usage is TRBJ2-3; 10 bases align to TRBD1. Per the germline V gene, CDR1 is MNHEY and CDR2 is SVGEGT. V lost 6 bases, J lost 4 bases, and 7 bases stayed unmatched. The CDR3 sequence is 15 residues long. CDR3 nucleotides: TGTGCCAGCAGCTGGGACAGGGGCACCGCAGATACGCAGTATTTT. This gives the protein CASSWDRGTADTQYF.

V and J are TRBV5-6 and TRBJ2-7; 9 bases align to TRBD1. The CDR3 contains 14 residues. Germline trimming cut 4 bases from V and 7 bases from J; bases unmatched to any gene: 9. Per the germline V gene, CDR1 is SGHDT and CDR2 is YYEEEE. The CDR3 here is CASSPVGQGWEQYF. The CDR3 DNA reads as TGTGCCAGCAGCCCTGTGGGACAGGGTTGGGAGCAGTACTTC. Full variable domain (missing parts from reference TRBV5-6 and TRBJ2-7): DAGVTQSPTHLIKTRGQQVTLRCSPKSGHDTVSWYQQALGQGPQFIFQYYEEEERQRGNFPDRFSGHQFPNYSSELNVNALLLGDSALYLCASSPVGQGWEQYFGPGTRLTVT.

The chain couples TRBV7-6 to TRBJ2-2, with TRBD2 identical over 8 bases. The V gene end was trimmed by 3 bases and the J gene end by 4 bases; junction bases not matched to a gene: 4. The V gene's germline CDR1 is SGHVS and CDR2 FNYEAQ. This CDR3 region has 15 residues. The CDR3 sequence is CASSLGTSSTGELFF. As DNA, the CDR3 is TGTGCCAGCAGCTTGGGGACTAGTTCCACCGGGGAGCTGTTTTTT. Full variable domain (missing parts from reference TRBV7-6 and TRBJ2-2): GAGVSQSPRYKVTKRGQDVALRCDPISGHVSLYWYRQALGQGPEFLTYFNYEAQQDKSGLPNDRFSAERPEGSISTLTIQRTEQRDSAMYRCASSLGTSSTGELFFGEGSRLTVL.

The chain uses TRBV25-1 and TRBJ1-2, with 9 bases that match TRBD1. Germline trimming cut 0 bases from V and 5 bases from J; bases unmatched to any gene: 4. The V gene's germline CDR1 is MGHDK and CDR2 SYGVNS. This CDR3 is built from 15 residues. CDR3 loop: CASSEYKGTGYGYTF. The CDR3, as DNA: TGTGCCAGCAGTGAATATAAAGGGACAGGGTATGGCTACACCTTC.

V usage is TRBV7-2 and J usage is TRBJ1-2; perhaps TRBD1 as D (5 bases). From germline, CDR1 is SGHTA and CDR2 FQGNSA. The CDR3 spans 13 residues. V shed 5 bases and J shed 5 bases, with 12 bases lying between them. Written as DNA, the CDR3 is TGTGCCAGCAGCCCAAGGGCAGGGTATGGCTACACCTTC. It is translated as CASSPRAGYGYTF.

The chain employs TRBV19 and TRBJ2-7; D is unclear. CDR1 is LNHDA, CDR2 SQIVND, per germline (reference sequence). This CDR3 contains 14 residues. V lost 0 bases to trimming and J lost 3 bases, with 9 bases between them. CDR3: CASSIDRRSYEQYF. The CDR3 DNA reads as TGTGCCAGTAGTATAGATCGGAGAAGCTACGAGCAGTACTTC.

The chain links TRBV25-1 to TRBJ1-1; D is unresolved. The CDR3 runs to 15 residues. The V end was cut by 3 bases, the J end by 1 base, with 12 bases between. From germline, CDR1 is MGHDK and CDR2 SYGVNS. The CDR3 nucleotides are TGTGCCAGCAGTGACCTGGGAGGCCCGAACACTGAAGCTTTCTTT. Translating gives CASSDLGGPNTEAFF.

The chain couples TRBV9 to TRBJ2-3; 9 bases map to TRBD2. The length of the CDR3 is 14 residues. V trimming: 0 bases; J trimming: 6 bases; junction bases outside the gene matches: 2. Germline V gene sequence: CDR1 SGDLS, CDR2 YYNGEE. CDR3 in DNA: TGTGCCAGCAGCGTAGCTGGACTAGCGGATACGCAGTATTTT. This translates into CASSVAGLADTQYF.

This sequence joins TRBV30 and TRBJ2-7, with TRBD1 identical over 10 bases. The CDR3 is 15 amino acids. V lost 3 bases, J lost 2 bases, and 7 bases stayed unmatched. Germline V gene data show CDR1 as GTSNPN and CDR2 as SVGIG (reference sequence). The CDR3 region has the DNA TGTGCCTGGAGGTCTCCGGGACAGGGGACCTACGAGCAGTACTTC. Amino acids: CAWRSPGQGTYEQYF.

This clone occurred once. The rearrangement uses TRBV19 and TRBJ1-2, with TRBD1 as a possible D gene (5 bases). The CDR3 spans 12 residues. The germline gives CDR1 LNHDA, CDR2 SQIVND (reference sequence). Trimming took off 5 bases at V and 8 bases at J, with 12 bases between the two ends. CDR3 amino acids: CASSDFGAGYTF. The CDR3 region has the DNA TGTGCCAGTAGTGACTTTGGGGCAGGCTACACCTTC.

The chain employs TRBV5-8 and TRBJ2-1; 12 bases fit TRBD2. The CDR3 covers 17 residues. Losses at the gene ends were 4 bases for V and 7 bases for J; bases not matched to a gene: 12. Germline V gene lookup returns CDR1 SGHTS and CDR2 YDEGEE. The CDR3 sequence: CASSPNPPSGGANEQFF. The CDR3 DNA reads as TGTGCCAGCAGCCCTAACCCGCCTAGCGGGGGGGCGAATGAGCAGTTCTTC.

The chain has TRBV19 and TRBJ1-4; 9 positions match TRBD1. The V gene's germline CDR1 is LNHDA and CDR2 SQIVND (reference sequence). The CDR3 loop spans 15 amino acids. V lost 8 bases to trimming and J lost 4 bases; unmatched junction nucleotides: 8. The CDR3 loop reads CASHWTGAGNEKLFF. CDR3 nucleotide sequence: TGTGCCAGTCATTGGACAGGGGCGGGTAATGAAAAACTGTTTTTT.

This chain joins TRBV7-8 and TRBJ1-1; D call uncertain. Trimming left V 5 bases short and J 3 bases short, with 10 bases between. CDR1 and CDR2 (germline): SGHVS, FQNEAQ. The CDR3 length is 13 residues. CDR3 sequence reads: CASSRRSDTEAFF. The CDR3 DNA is TGTGCCAGCAGCCGACGTTCGGACACTGAAGCTTTCTTT.

The CDR3 spells CASGQANYGYTF. In DNA form, the CDR3 reads TGTGCCAGTGGACAGGCGAACTATGGCTACACCTTC. V is TRBV6-5 and J is TRBJ1-2; TRBD1 aligns across 7 bases. CDR3 length: 12 residues. The V and J ends lost 9 bases and 2 bases, in that order; junction bases with no gene match: 3. CDR1 and CDR2 (germline): MNHEY, SVGAGI.

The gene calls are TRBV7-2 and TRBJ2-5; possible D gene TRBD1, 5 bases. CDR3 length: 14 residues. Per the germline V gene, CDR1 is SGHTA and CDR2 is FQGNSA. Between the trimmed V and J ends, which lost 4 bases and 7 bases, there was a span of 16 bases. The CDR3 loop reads CASSSRDMFGTQYF. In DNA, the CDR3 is TGTGCCAGCAGCTCCAGGGATATGTTTGGGACCCAGTACTTC. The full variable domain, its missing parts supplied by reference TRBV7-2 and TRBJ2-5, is GAGVSQSPSNKVTEKGKDVELRCDPISGHTALYWYRQSLGQGLEFLIYFQGNSAPDKSGLPSDRFSAERTGGSVSTLTIQRTQQEDSAVYLCASSSRDMFGTQYFGPGTRLLVL.